A selection of T cell receptor beta chains follows, all from one sample in a study of somatic mutations in cytotoxic T cells in rheumatoid arthritis. The protocol was immunoSEQ multiplex PCR, while the TCRdb copy is restricted to in-frame clones and leaves out a portion. This table holds more than 9,000 clones, 65% to 80% found once. Sequenced: CD8+ T cells sorted from blood. These receptors were taken from an adult with rheumatoid arthritis. CDR3s include the opening cysteine and the closing phenylalanine or tryptophan.

j_gene,v_gene,CDR3aa
TRBJ2-7,TRBV27,CASSLFGAGGNEQYF
TRBJ1-5,TRBV6-5,CASRRQENQPQHF
TRBJ1-6,TRBV15,CATSRDRDGNSPLHF
TRBJ2-7,TRBV9,CASSGGTGGYEQYF
TRBJ1-2,TRBV19,CARTTGDSDYGYTF
TRBJ2-1,TRBV11-2,CASSFDPGGLYNEQFF
TRBJ1-1,TRBV7-9,CASSPSLDTGRSEEAFF
TRBJ2-7,TRBV27,CASSYGRGGLYEQYF
TRBJ2-3,TRBV7-9,CASSLEPTFTDTQYF
TRBJ2-3,TRBV9,CASSFDRIAIGTDTQYF
TRBJ1-5,TRBV6-5,CASSPSMWQPQHF
TRBJ1-2,TRBV29-1,CSVHVQVGNGYTF
TRBJ1-4,TRBV6-1,CASSEGVREKLFF
TRBJ2-5,TRBV4-1,CASSQEPADSETQYF
TRBJ2-3,TRBV7-9,CASSSLKTSGGLSTDTQYF
TRBJ1-5,TRBV6-6,CASRYEVSNQPQHF
TRBJ2-1,TRBV28,CASSSLRGTGYNEQFF
TRBJ2-1,TRBV7-3,CASSSAGGPLNEQFF
TRBJ2-7,TRBV28,CASSTLMDRDGSYEQYF
TRBJ1-3,TRBV7-3,CASSTTRNTIYF
TRBJ1-1,TRBV19,CASSMGIAEAFF
TRBJ2-5,TRBV27,CASKLGETQYF
TRBJ2-7,TRBV7-6,CASSLEGDSLYEQYF
TRBJ2-1,TRBV9,CASSGAQRGGPDEQFF
TRBJ2-7,TRBV11-3,CASSLSSSYEQYF
TRBJ1-1,TRBV6-4,CASSEDQGRTEAFF
TRBJ2-3,TRBV28,CASSFQGRMTDTQYF
TRBJ1-1,TRBV28,CASSFPRGRGTGNTEAFF
TRBJ2-7,TRBV7-8,CASTDRDRPYEQYF
TRBJ1-1,TRBV7-9,CASSFGDRAEAFF
.,TRBV11-2,CASSLGAGRGYEQYF
TRBJ1-5,TRBV4-3,CASSPTALSGQPQHF
TRBJ2-1,TRBV7-9,CASSLILGTGDYNEQFF
TRBJ2-1,TRBV2,CASSGGPGRDVTYNEQFF
TRBJ2-7,TRBV4-1,CASSQGRTLPEQYF
TRBJ1-3,TRBV11-2,CASSSPLSGNTIYF
TRBJ2-2,TRBV2,CASETGAGTGELFF
TRBJ2-7,TRBV27,CASSSGTYYEQYF
TRBJ2-7,TRBV5-4,CASSLLGQGLPYEQYF
TRBJ1-1,TRBV11-2,CASSYDIPLNTEAFF
TRBJ2-7,TRBV10-2,CASSESGGGPYEQYF
TRBJ2-3,TRBV11-1,CASSWTQGAGDTQYF
TRBJ2-1,TRBV6-1,CASIAGAGTHNEQFF
TRBJ1-3,TRBV9,CASSPPAGGQGQSSGNTIYF
TRBJ1-3,TRBV7-6,CASSFLTNQMRGTGNTIYF
TRBJ1-1,TRBV5-1,CASSTGWNTEAFF
TRBJ2-7,TRBV9,CASSVGQGAYEQYF
TRBJ1-5,TRBV7-8,CASSLGAASNQPQHF